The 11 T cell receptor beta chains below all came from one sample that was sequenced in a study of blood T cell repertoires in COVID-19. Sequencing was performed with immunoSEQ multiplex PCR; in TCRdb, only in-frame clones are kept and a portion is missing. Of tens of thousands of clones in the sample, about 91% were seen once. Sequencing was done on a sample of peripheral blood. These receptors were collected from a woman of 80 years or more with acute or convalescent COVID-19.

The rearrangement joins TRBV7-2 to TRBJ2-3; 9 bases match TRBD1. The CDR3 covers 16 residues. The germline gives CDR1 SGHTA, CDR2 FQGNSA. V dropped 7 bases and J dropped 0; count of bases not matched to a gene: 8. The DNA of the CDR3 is TGTGCCAGCACCTCCTTAGACAGGGGGAGCACAGATACGCAGTATTTT. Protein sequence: CASTSLDRGSTDTQYF.

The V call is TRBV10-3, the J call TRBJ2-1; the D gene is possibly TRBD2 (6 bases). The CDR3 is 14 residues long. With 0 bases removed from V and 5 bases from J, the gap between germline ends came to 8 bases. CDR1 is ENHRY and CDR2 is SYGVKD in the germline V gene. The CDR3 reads CAISESGRNNEQFF. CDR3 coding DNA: TGTGCCATCAGTGAGTCGGGGAGGAACAATGAGCAGTTCTTC.

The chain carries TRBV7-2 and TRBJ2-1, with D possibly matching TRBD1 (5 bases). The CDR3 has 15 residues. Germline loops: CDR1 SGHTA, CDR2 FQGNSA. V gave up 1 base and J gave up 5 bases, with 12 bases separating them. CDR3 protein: CASSLDGRVHNEQFF. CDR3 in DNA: TGTGCCAGCAGCTTAGATGGCAGGGTTCACAATGAGCAGTTCTTC.

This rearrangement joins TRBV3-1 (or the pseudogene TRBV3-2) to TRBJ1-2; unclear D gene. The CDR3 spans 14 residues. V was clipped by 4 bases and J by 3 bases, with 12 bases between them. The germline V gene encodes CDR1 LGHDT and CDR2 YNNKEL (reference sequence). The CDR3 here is CASSPGRGDYGYTF. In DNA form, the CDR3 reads TGTGCCAGCAGCCCGGGCCGGGGAGACTATGGCTACACCTTC.

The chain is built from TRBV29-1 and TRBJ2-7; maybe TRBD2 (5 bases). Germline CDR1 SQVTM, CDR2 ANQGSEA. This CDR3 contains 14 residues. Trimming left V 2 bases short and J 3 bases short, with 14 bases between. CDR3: CSVEYSGRNYEQYF. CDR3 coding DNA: TGCAGCGTTGAATACAGCGGCAGGAACTACGAGCAGTACTTC.

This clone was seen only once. CDR3 protein: CASSLVTAEAFF. The CDR3 DNA sequence: TGTGCCAGCAGCTTAGTAACAGCTGAAGCTTTCTTT. The genes are TRBV7-9 and TRBJ1-1; unclear D gene. Germline values: CDR1 SEHNR, CDR2 FQNEAQ (reference sequence). V was clipped by 1 base and J by 6 bases, with 6 bases between them. The CDR3 consists of 12 residues. Using reference TRBV7-9 and TRBJ1-1 for the parts outside the CDR3, the full variable domain is DTGVSQNPRHKITKRGQNVTFRCDPISEHNRLYWYRQTLGQGPEFLTYFQNEAQLEKSRLLSDRFSAERPKGSFSTLEIQRTEQGDSAMYLCASSLVTAEAFFGQGTRLTVV.

The CDR3 region has the DNA TGTGCCAGCAGTTTGTGGACAGGCCCTAACTACGAGCAGTACTTC. It yields the protein CASSLWTGPNYEQYF. The chain is built from TRBV27 and TRBJ2-7, with 7 bases lining up with TRBD1. The CDR3 covers 15 residues. J lost 3 bases, V lost 3 bases, and 8 bases had no gene match. Germline CDR1 MNHEY, CDR2 SMNVEV (reference sequence).

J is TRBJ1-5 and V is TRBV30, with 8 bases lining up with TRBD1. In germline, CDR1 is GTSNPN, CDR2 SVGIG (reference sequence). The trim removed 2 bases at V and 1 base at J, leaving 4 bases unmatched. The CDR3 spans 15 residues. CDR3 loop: CAWSPRTGSNQPQHF. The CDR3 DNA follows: TGTGCCTGGAGTCCCCGGACAGGGAGCAATCAGCCCCAGCATTTT.

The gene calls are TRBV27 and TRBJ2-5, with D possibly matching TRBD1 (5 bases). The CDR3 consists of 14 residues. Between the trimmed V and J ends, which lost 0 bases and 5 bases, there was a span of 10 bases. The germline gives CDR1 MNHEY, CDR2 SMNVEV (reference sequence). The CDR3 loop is CASSLSGASETQYF. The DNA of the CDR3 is TGTGCCAGCAGTTTATCAGGGGCTTCTGAGACCCAGTACTTC.

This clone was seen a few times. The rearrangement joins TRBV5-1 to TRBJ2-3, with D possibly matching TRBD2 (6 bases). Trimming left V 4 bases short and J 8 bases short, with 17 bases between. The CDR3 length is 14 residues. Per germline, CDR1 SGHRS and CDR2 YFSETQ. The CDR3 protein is CASSTGTKEGTQYF. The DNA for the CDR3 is TGCGCCAGCAGCACCGGGACCAAGGAGGGTACGCAGTATTTT.

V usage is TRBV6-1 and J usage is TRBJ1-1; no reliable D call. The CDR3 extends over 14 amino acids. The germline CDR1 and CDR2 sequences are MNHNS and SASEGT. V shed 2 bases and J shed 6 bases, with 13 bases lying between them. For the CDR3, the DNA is TGTGCCAGCAGTGAATTGTGGGCCGGGGCTGAAGCTTTCTTT. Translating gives CASSELWAGAEAFF.